This is a list of T cell receptor beta chains from one sample in a study of shared clonotypes between healthy human individuals. Data came from immunoSEQ multiplex PCR; TCRdb stores just in-frame clones and leaves some out. Of millions of clones in the sample, roughly 91% were seen once. Sequenced input: naive CD8+ T cells from PBMCs. Receptors were obtained from a man aged 18 to 30 in good health. Some clones in this sample may be carry-over from other donors' samples. Both conserved end residues are trimmed from each CDR3.

len: 14; v_gene: TRBV5-4; j_gene: TRBJ2-2; CDR3aa: ASSRPGQGANGELF
len: 14; v_gene: TRBV4-1; j_gene: TRBJ2-2; CDR3aa: ASSQVLFDGTGELF
len: 13; v_gene: TRBV7-9; j_gene: TRBJ2-1; CDR3aa: ASSSLAGGLNEQF
len: 13; v_gene: TRBV19; j_gene: TRBJ1-1; CDR3aa: ASSIVGGTNTEAF
len: 12; v_gene: TRBV28; j_gene: TRBJ2-5; CDR3aa: ASSSWTGEETQY
len: 13; v_gene: TRBV5-1; j_gene: TRBJ2-7; CDR3aa: ASSSGLAGSYEQY
len: 12; v_gene: TRBV4-1; j_gene: TRBJ2-3; CDR3aa: ASSPTRGTDTQY
len: 11; v_gene: TRBV6-6; j_gene: TRBJ2-1; CDR3aa: ASGGTGYNEQF
len: 16; v_gene: TRBV4-2; j_gene: TRBJ2-7; CDR3aa: ASSQAMGRMSGRGEQY
len: 15; v_gene: TRBV5-1; j_gene: TRBJ2-5; CDR3aa: ASSPPRTGAQQETQY
len: 17; v_gene: TRBV5-1; j_gene: TRBJ2-7; CDR3aa: ASSLAVAGEGRGSYEQY
len: 12; v_gene: TRBV7-8; j_gene: TRBJ1-5; CDR3aa: ASEGGAGSQPQH